Shown below are 15 T cell receptor beta chains from a single sample sequenced in a study of blood T cell repertoires in COVID-19. The data were produced by immunoSEQ multiplex PCR, yet TCRdb's version contains in-frame clones alone and is incomplete. The sample consists of 150,000 to 200,000 clones, approximately 88% of them appearing once. Sequencing was done on a sample of peripheral blood. Receptors originate from a young woman with acute or convalescent COVID-19.

In regard to this clone: An end of the junction differs from the germline gene, which may be a read error. The chain has TRBV6-6 and TRBJ2-4; no reliable D call. The CDR3 sequence is 14 residues long. Germline CDR1 reads MNHNY; CDR2 reads SVGAGI (reference sequence). In DNA, the CDR3 is TGTGCCAGCAGTTACGCCGGGTCCAATAACATTCAGTACTTC. Translated, it gives CASSYAGSNNIQYF.

The chain recombines TRBV2 with TRBJ1-5, with D possibly matching TRBD1 (6 bases). Trimming left V 7 bases short and J 5 bases short, with 12 bases between. In germline, CDR1 is SNHLY, CDR2 FYNNEI. CDR3 length equals 13 residues. The DNA of the CDR3 is TGTGCCAGCAATCGACAGGAGGATCAGCCCCAGCATTTT. Protein: CASNRQEDQPQHF.

This chain joins TRBV10-2 and TRBJ2-7, with D hard to call. From germline, CDR1 is WSHSY and CDR2 SAAADI. The V end lost 10 bases, the J end lost 7 bases, and 14 bases lay between the germline ends. The CDR3 length is 11 residues. The CDR3, as DNA: TGCGCCACCTCGGCGGCGAGGGAGCAGTACTTC. It codes for CATSAAREQYF.

V usage is TRBV29-1 and J usage is TRBJ2-3; weak D call: TRBD2 (5 bases). Germline V gene data show CDR1 as SQVTM and CDR2 as ANQGSEA. The CDR3 loop spans 15 amino acids. Trimming shortened V by 4 bases and J by 3 bases, and 17 bases separated the two germline ends. As DNA, the CDR3 is TGCAGCGTTGTGGGATCGGTGGGGAGTACAGATACGCAGTATTTT. Translating gives CSVVGSVGSTDTQYF.

This sequence joins TRBV5-4 and TRBJ2-3; 7 bases fit TRBD2. The CDR3 loop spans 16 amino acids. CDR1 SGHNT and CDR2 YYREEE come from the germline V gene (reference sequence). The junction had 10 bases not matched to a gene; V was cut back by 0 bases and J by 6 bases. The chain's CDR3 is CASSLGGGSRADTQYF. In DNA, the CDR3 is TGTGCCAGCAGCTTGGGGGGGGGATCAAGAGCGGATACGCAGTATTTT.

This chain connects TRBV27 to TRBJ1-4; 7 bases agree with TRBD1. J gave up 4 bases and V 5 bases, and 4 bases lay outside the gene matches. The CDR3 has 14 amino acids. The germline CDR1 and CDR2 sequences are MNHEY and SMNVEV (reference sequence). The CDR3 region has the DNA TGTGCCAGCAGTCACAGGGGTTTTAATGAAAAACTGTTTTTT. Its translation is CASSHRGFNEKLFF.

This clone has only one observation. The V and J genes are TRBV5-4 and TRBJ2-7; maybe TRBD1 (5 bases). The V gene lost 1 base and the J gene lost 2 bases, with 10 bases spanning the gap. There are 14 residues in the CDR3. Per germline, CDR1 SGHNT and CDR2 YYREEE (reference sequence). CDR3 protein: CASSLIPGPYEQYF. DNA of the CDR3: TGTGCCAGCAGCTTGATACCAGGGCCCTACGAGCAGTACTTC.

This clone has a single count. The chain recombines TRBV18 with TRBJ2-1; D is possibly TRBD2 (6 bases). CDR3 length: 16 amino acids. V was clipped by 4 bases and J by 8 bases, with 21 bases between them. CDR1 is KGHSH, CDR2 LQKENI, per germline. This CDR3 is CASSLYRLGVDDEQFF. The CDR3 nucleotides are TGTGCCAGCTCACTATACCGACTAGGAGTCGACGATGAGCAGTTCTTC.

The chain employs TRBV10-3 and TRBJ2-1, with D maybe TRBD1 (5 bases). This CDR3 is built from 14 residues. The ends were cut back, 2 bases at V and 9 bases at J, with 14 bases in the middle. The V gene's germline CDR1 is ENHRY and CDR2 SYGVKD. The CDR3 reads CAISESTRASEQFF. In DNA, the CDR3 is TGTGCCATCAGTGAGAGTACCAGGGCAAGTGAGCAGTTCTTC.

CDR3 in DNA: TGTGCCAGCAGCCCCAGCGCCCTCTATGGCTACACCTTC. Translated: CASSPSALYGYTF. V is TRBV2 and J is TRBJ1-2, with unresolved D. With 6 bases removed from V and 4 bases from J, the gap between germline ends came to 12 bases. The CDR3 has 13 amino acids. From germline, CDR1 is SNHLY and CDR2 FYNNEI.

The rearrangement uses TRBV9 and TRBJ2-7; 7 bases fit TRBD2. The CDR3 extends over 15 amino acids. Germline lookup yields CDR1 SGDLS and CDR2 YYNGEE. Germline trimming cut 0 bases from V and 5 bases from J; bases unmatched to any gene: 8. The CDR3 here is CASSVVWRELHEQYF. As DNA, the CDR3 is TGTGCCAGCAGCGTAGTCTGGCGGGAGCTCCACGAGCAGTACTTC. The variable domain in full, completed from reference TRBV9 and TRBJ2-7, reads DSGVTQTPKHLITATGQRVTLRCSPRSGDLSVYWYQQSLDQGLQFLIQYYNGEERAKGNILERFSAQQFPDLHSELNLSSLELGDSALYFCASSVVWRELHEQYFGPGTRLTVT.

The V call is TRBV5-1, the J call TRBJ1-6, with TRBD1 matching 7 bases. The CDR3 covers 15 residues. The V and J ends lost 3 bases and 5 bases, in that order; junction bases with no gene match: 5. CDR1 SGHRS and CDR2 YFSETQ come from the germline V gene. This chain's CDR3 is CASSSQGLNNSPLHF. The CDR3 DNA reads TGCGCCAGCAGCTCACAGGGGCTCAATAATTCACCCCTCCACTTT.

The rearrangement links TRBV11-3 to TRBJ1-1; D uncertain. CDR1 and CDR2 from the germline V gene are SGHNT and YENEEA. The CDR3 runs 14 residues. V was clipped by 4 bases and J by 4 bases, with 13 bases between them. This CDR3 reads CASSSKVPGTEAFF. As DNA, the CDR3 is TGTGCCAGCAGCTCAAAGGTTCCGGGCACTGAAGCTTTCTTT.

This rearrangement joins TRBV29-1 to TRBJ2-2; D remains unclear. The CDR3 runs 13 residues. Germline values: CDR1 SQVTM, CDR2 ANQGSEA. The V end lost 6 bases, the J end lost 7 bases, and 15 bases lay between the germline ends. CDR3 in DNA: TGCAGCGTGGGTCTAGTCCAGAACGGGGAGCTGTTTTTT. As protein: CSVGLVQNGELFF.

Concerning this clone: An end of the junction differs from the germline gene, which may be a read error. The chain has TRBV30 and TRBJ2-2, with D unresolved. This CDR3 is built from 10 residues. CDR1 GTSNPN and CDR2 SVGIG come from the germline V gene (reference sequence). CDR3 amino acids: CAWNNGELFF. As DNA, the CDR3 is TGTGCCTGGAACAACGGGGAGCTGTTTTTT.